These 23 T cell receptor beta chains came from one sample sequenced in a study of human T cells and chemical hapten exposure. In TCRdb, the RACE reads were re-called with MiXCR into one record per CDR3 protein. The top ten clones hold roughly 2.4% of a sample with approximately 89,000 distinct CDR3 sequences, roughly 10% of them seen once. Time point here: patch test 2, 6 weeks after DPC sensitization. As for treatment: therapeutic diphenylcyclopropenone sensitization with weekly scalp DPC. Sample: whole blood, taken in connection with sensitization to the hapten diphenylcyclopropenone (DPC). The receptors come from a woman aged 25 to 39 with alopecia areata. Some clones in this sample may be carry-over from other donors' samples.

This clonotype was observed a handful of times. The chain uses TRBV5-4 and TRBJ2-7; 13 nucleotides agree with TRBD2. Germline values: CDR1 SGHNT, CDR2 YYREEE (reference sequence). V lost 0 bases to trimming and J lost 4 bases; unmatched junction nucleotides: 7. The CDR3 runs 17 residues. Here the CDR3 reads CASSLGLAGGAVYEQYF. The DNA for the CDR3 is TGTGCCAGCAGCTTGGGACTAGCGGGGGGTGCCGTTTACGAGCAGTACTTC.

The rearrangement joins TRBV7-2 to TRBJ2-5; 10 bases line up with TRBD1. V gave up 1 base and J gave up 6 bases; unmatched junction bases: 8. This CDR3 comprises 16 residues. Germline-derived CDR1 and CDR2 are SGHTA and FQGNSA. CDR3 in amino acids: CASSLVTGQGRKTQYF. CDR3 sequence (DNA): TGTGCCAGCAGCTTAGTTACGGGACAGGGGCGTAAGACCCAGTACTTC.

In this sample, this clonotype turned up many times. The CDR3 nucleotides are TGCAGTGCTAGCTATAAGGGGGTAGCCAAAAACATTCAGTACTTC. This translates into CSASYKGVAKNIQYF. The V call is TRBV20-1, the J call TRBJ2-4; D is possibly TRBD1 (6 bases). CDR1 and CDR2 from the germline V gene are DFQATT and SNEGSKA (reference sequence). V was shortened by 3 bases and J by 0 bases, with 12 bases between the two germline ends. The CDR3 runs to 15 residues.

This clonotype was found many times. The CDR3 DNA sequence: TGTGCCAGCAGTTTCGACTATGGCTACACCTTC. Translated, it gives CASSFDYGYTF. The V and J genes are TRBV12-3 or TRBV12-4 and TRBJ1-2; D not resolved. The CDR3 contains 11 residues. V gave up 3 bases and J gave up 3 bases, with 2 bases separating them.

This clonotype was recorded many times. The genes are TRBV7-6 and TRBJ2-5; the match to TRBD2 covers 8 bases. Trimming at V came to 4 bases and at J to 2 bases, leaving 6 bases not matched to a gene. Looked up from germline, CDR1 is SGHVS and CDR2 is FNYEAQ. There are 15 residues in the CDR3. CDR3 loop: CASSSNSGAQETQYF. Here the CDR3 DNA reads TGTGCCAGCAGCTCTAATAGCGGGGCGCAAGAGACCCAGTACTTC.

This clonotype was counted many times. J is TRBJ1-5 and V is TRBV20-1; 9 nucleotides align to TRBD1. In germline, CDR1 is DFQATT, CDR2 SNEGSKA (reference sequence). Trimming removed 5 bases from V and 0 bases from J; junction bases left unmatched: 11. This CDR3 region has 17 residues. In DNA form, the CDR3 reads TGCAGTGCTCAAGGGATGACAGGGGGATATAGCAATCAGCCCCAGCATTTT. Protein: CSAQGMTGGYSNQPQHF.

CDR3 loop: CASSLAHLMEPQHF. The DNA of the CDR3 is TGTGCCAGCAGCTTAGCACACCTCATGGAGCCCCAGCATTTT. V gene TRBV7-2 combines with J gene TRBJ1-5; no clear D. Germline V gene sequence: CDR1 SGHTA, CDR2 FQGNSA. The CDR3 consists of 14 residues. V lost 0 bases, J lost 8 bases, and 11 bases lay in between.

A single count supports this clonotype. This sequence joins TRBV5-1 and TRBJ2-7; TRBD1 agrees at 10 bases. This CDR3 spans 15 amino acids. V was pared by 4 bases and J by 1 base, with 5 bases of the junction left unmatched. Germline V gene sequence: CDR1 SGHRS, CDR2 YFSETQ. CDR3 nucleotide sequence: TGCGCCAGCAGCCCCTGGGACAGGGGTTCCTACGAGCAGTACTTC. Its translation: CASSPWDRGSYEQYF.

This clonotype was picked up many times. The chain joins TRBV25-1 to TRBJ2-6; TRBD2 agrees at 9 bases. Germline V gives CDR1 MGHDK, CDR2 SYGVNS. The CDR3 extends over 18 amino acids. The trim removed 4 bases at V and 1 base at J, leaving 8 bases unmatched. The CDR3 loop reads CASSGRLAAESGANVLTF. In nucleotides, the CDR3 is TGTGCCAGCAGTGGGAGACTAGCGGCAGAGTCTGGGGCCAACGTCCTGACTTTC.

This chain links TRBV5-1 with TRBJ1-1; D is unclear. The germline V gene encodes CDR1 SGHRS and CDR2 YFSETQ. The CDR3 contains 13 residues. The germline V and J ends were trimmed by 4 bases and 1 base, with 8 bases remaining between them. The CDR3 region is CASSPQTNTEAFF. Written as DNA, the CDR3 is TGCGCCAGCAGCCCTCAGACGAACACTGAAGCTTTCTTT.

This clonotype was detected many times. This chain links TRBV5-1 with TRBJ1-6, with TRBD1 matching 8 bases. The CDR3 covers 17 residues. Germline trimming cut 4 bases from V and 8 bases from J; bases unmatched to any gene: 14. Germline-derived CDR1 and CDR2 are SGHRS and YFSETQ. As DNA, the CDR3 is TGCGCCAGCAGCCCCTCTGAAGACAGGGGACCCGATTCACCCCTCCACTTT. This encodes CASSPSEDRGPDSPLHF.

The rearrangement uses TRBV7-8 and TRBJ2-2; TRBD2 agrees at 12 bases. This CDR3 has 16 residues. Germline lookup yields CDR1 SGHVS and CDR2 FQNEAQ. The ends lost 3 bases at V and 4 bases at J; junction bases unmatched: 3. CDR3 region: CASSLGLAGSTGELFF. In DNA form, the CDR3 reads TGTGCCAGCAGCTTGGGACTAGCGGGCTCCACCGGGGAGCTGTTTTTT.

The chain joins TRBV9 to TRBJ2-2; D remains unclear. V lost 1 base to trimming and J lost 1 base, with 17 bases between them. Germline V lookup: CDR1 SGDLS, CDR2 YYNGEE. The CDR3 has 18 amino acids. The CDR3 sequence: CASSVMGLSFLNTGELFF. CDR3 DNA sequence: TGTGCCAGCAGCGTAATGGGTTTATCCTTTTTGAACACCGGGGAGCTGTTTTTT.

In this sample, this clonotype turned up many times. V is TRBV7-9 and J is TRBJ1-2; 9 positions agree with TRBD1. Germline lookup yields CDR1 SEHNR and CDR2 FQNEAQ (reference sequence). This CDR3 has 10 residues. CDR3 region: CGTGVYGYTF. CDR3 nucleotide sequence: TGTGGGACAGGGGTCTATGGCTACACCTTC.

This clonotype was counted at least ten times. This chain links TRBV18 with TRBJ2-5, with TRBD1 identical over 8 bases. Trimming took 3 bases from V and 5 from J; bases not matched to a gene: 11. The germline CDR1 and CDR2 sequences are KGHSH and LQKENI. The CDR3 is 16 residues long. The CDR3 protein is CASSPLSQGASETQYF. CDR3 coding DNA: TGTGCCAGCTCACCCCTGTCGCAGGGGGCATCCGAGACCCAGTACTTC.

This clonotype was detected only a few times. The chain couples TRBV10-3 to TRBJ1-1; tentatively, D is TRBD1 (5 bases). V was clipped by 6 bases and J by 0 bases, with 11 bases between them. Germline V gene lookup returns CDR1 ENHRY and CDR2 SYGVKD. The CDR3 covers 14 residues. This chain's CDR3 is CAIRNRDLNTEAFF. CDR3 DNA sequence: TGTGCCATCAGAAATCGGGACCTGAACACTGAAGCTTTCTTT.

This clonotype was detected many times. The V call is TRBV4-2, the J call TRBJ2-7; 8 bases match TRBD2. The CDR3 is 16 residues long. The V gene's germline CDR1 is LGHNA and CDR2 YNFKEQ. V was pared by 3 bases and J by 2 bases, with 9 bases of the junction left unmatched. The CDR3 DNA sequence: TGTGCCAGCAGCCAGAATCCGGGACTAGGCACCTACGAGCAGTACTTC. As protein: CASSQNPGLGTYEQYF.

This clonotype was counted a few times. CDR3 nucleotide sequence: TGCAGCGCCAGAGTAACAGGGTTGGGTGAAGCTTTCTTT. Translated: CSARVTGLGEAFF. The chain employs TRBV29-1 and TRBJ1-1; possibly TRBD1 for D (6 bases). CDR1 is SQVTM and CDR2 is ANQGSEA in the germline V gene. Between the trimmed V and J ends, which lost 7 bases and 7 bases, there was a span of 19 bases. The CDR3 runs 13 residues.

The CDR3 region is CASSEEGIAFYGYTF. The DNA for the CDR3 is TGTGCCAGCAGTGAAGAAGGTATAGCCTTCTATGGCTACACCTTC. V usage is TRBV6-1 and J usage is TRBJ1-2; D ambiguous. Trimming stripped 1 base from V and 4 bases from J, with 13 bases between. The CDR3 spans 15 residues. In germline, CDR1 is MNHNS, CDR2 SASEGT.

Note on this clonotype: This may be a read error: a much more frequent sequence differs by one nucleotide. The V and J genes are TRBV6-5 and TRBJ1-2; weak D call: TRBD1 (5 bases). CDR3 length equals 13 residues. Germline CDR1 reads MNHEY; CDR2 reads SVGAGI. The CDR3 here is CANSFFQGDGYTF. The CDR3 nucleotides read TGTGCCAACAGTTTCTTCCAGGGCGATGGCTACACCTTC.

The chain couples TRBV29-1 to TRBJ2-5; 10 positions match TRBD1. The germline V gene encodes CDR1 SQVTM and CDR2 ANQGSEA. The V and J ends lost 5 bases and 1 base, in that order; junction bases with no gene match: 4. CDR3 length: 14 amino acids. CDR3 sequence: CSVPGQGVQETQYF. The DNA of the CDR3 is TGCAGCGTTCCAGGACAGGGGGTCCAAGAGACCCAGTACTTC.

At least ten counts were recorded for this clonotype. The CDR3 spells CSARAVWDHNEQFF. In DNA form, the CDR3 reads TGCAGTGCTAGAGCTGTCTGGGACCACAATGAGCAGTTCTTC. The chain recombines TRBV20-1 with TRBJ2-1, with D perhaps matching TRBD1 or TRBD2 (5 bases each). V lost 1 base and J lost 5, with 12 bases in between. The CDR3 has 14 residues. Germline values: CDR1 DFQATT, CDR2 SNEGSKA (reference sequence).

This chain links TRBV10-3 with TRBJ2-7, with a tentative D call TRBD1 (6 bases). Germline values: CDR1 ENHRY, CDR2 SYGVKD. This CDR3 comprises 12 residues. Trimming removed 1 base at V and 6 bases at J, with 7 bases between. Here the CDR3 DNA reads TGTGCCATCAGTGAGTGGGGGCGCGAGCAGTACTTC. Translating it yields CAISEWGREQYF.